The rows below give T cell receptor beta chains drawn from one sample of a study of T cells after yellow fever vaccination. A single record per CDR3 protein comes from TCRdb applying MiXCR to the 5' RACE reads. The sample lists about 210,000 distinct CDR3 sequences, roughly 3% occurring once. The input for sequencing was CD4+ T cells sorted from PBMCs, taken 10 days after the yellow fever booster vaccination. Receptor source: a man aged 18 to 35 who received the YFV17D yellow fever vaccine. The CDR3 runs from the conserved cysteine through the conserved F or W. Fields, in order: D gene, J gene, V gene, clone size, CDR3 DNA, CDR3 protein. The D gene is left open where the match is weak. Not every row has a clone size; where given, it reads once, few, many or a size class.

D: NA
J: TRBJ1-5
V: TRBV19
size: few
DNA: TGTGCCAGTAGTATCGACAGGCGCCAGCCCCAGCATTTT
CDR3: CASSIDRRQPQHF

D: NA
J: TRBJ2-3
V: TRBV5-4
size: many
DNA: TGTGCCAGCAGTACTCTGACTAACACAGATACGCAGTATTTT
CDR3: CASSTLTNTDTQYF

D: NA
J: TRBJ1-3
V: TRBV5-1
size: many
DNA: TGCGCCAGCAGCGTTAACAGGGCTGTTGCTGGAAACACCATATATTTT
CDR3: CASSVNRAVAGNTIYF

D: NA
J: TRBJ2-4
V: TRBV15
size: many
DNA: TGTGCCACCGGCCGTGGGGCGGGGCCGGACATTCAGTACTTC
CDR3: CATGRGAGPDIQYF

D: NA
J: TRBJ1-2
V: TRBV5-1
size: many
DNA: TGCGCCAGCAGCCCAGGGGTGGTTTACTATGGCTACACCTTC
CDR3: CASSPGVVYYGYTF

D: NA
J: TRBJ2-5
V: TRBV9
size: few
DNA: TGTGCCAGCAGCGATTCGGGACTCCGGTCGGCCCAGTACTTC
CDR3: CASSDSGLRSAQYF

D: NA
J: TRBJ1-5
V: TRBV7-2
size: NA
DNA: TGTGCCTGCAGCTTCCAGGGGCATCAGCCCCAGCATTTT
CDR3: CACSFQGHQPQHF

D: NA
J: TRBJ1-5
V: TRBV12-3/TRBV12-4
size: many
DNA: TGTGCCAGCAGTTTAGTTGAGGAGTATAGCAATCAGCCCCAGCATTTT
CDR3: CASSLVEEYSNQPQHF

D: NA
J: TRBJ1-2
V: TRBV29-1
size: many
DNA: TGCAGTGCTGCAGAGATCTATGGCTACACCTTC
CDR3: CSAAEIYGYTF

D: TRBD2
J: TRBJ2-2
V: TRBV5-8
size: few
DNA: TGTGCCAGCAGCTTGCGGCTAGCGGGGGGTACGAACACCGGGGAGCTGTTTTTT
CDR3: CASSLRLAGGTNTGELFF

D: NA
J: TRBJ2-3
V: TRBV2
size: many
DNA: TGTGCCAGCAGGACCGTAGGGATACCAGATACGCAGTATTTT
CDR3: CASRTVGIPDTQYF

D: NA
J: TRBJ2-7
V: TRBV5-1
size: few
DNA: TGCGCCAGCAGAGGTGACCAAGGGAAGTTCACCTACGAGCAGTACTTC
CDR3: CASRGDQGKFTYEQYF

D: NA
J: TRBJ2-1
V: TRBV7-9
size: few
DNA: TGTGCCAGCAGCTTAGTTCCGGGGGACGAGCAGTTCTTC
CDR3: CASSLVPGDEQFF

D: TRBD1
J: TRBJ1-1
V: TRBV19
size: NA
DNA: TGTGCCAGTACCCGGGACAGGGGAGGATTCCAAGCTTTCTTT
CDR3: CASTRDRGGFQAFF

D: TRBD1
J: TRBJ2-5
V: TRBV11-2
size: NA
DNA: TGTGCCAGCAGCGGGACAGTTCTTGAGACCCAGTACTTC
CDR3: CASSGTVLETQYF

D: NA
J: TRBJ1-2
V: TRBV9
size: NA
DNA: TGTGCCAGCAGCCCCCCCGGGGCTCTAGGCTATGGCTACACCTTC
CDR3: CASSPPGALGYGYTF

D: NA
J: TRBJ2-6
V: TRBV4-1
size: NA
DNA: TGCGCCAGCAGCCAAGGAAGGGGCTCTGGGGCCAACGTCCTGACTTTC
CDR3: CASSQGRGSGANVLTF

D: NA
J: TRBJ2-5
V: TRBV6-6
size: many
DNA: TGTGCCAGCAGAATGGGGGGAGAGACCCAGTACTTC
CDR3: CASRMGGETQYF

D: NA
J: TRBJ2-7
V: TRBV12-3/TRBV12-4
size: many
DNA: TGTGCCAGCAGCCGAACAGGCCCCTACGAGCAGTACTTC
CDR3: CASSRTGPYEQYF

D: NA
J: TRBJ1-5
V: TRBV25-1
size: few
DNA: TGTGCCAGCAGGGGGGGGGGAGCCCAGCATTTT
CDR3: CASRGGGAQHF

D: NA
J: TRBJ2-5
V: TRBV11-1
size: NA
DNA: TGTGCCAGCAGCTTAACTCTAGCTGCAGAGACCCAGTACTTC
CDR3: CASSLTLAAETQYF

D: TRBD1
J: TRBJ1-2
V: TRBV6-5
size: many
DNA: TGTGCCAGCAGCTACAGGGGTAGCGGCTATGGCTACACCTTC
CDR3: CASSYRGSGYGYTF

D: NA
J: TRBJ1-2
V: TRBV6-1
size: many
DNA: TGTGCCAGCAGTCCAGGGCCTAAGGGCTACACCTTC
CDR3: CASSPGPKGYTF

D: TRBD2
J: TRBJ2-7
V: TRBV10-3
size: many
DNA: TGTGCCATCAGTGGCCGGGGGGGCCCCTACGAGCAGTACTTC
CDR3: CAISGRGGPYEQYF

D: NA
J: TRBJ1-1
V: TRBV20-1
size: NA
DNA: TGCAGTGCTAGTTGGGGGCAAACTGAAGCTTTCTTT
CDR3: CSASWGQTEAFF